This TCR beta chain came from a study of OX40 agonist ivuxolimab in advanced cancers. Overall study: Patients were treated with ivuxolimab, an agonistic anti-OX40 (CD134) antibody.

The J segment lost 2 bases and the V segment lost 0 bases, leaving 3 bases of the junction unmatched. Germline assignment: CDR1 SGHRS and CDR2 YFSETQ. The CDR3 spans 15 residues. Clones were read by immunoSEQ multiplex PCR, and TCRdb kept only the in-frame ones, dropping some. The table lists some 100,000 clones, about 84% of them singletons. This clone turned up a few times. The chain combines TRBV5-1 with TRBJ2-5; 8 bases map to TRBD2. Sequenced material: CD4+ or CD8+ T cells sorted from blood, taken in a trial of the OX40 agonist ivuxolimab. The sequence was obtained from an adult with an advanced solid tumor such as melanoma, head and neck, liver or kidney cancer. CDR3 bases: TGCGCCAGCAGCTTGGGACTAGCGAGGCAAGAGACCCAGTACTTC. This codes for CASSLGLARQETQYF.